This passage covers 11 T cell receptor beta chains from one sample sequenced in a study of blood T cell repertoires in COVID-19. TCRdb's copy holds only in-frame clones and misses some; the assay was immunoSEQ multiplex PCR. The sample has around 230,000 clones, about 85% seen once. What was sequenced was peripheral blood. The source of these receptors is an elderly woman with acute or convalescent COVID-19.

This chain connects TRBV7-3 to TRBJ2-7; D ambiguous. Germline V gene lookup returns CDR1 SGHTA and CDR2 FQGTGA. This CDR3 is 14 amino acids long. The V end was cut by 4 bases, the J end by 2 bases, with 12 bases between. CDR3 amino acids: CASSSSRNAYEQYF. The CDR3 coding sequence is TGTGCCAGCAGCTCCTCTAGGAACGCCTACGAGCAGTACTTC.

V is TRBV13 and J is TRBJ2-1; 11 bases are a match to TRBD2. The V gene's germline CDR1 is PRHDT and CDR2 FYEKMQ (reference sequence). This CDR3 has 13 amino acids. Trimming at V came to 5 bases and at J to 7 bases, leaving 1 base not matched to a gene. CDR3: CASSRLAGNEQFF. The CDR3 bases are TGTGCCAGCAGCCGACTAGCGGGAAATGAGCAGTTCTTC.

The CDR3 reads CASSLRVLAGHTGELFF. CDR3 coding DNA: TGTGCCAGCAGCCTAAGGGTCCTAGCGGGCCACACCGGGGAGCTGTTTTTT. The V gene is TRBV14, the J gene TRBJ2-2; 8 bases align to TRBD2. Germline CDR1 reads SGHDN; CDR2 reads FVKESK. V lost 4 bases and J lost 3; bases outside the gene matches: 10. CDR3 length equals 17 residues.

The chain joins TRBV18 to TRBJ2-2; 8 bases are shared with TRBD1. This CDR3 is built from 16 residues. V was pared by 2 bases and J by 3 bases, with 5 bases of the junction left unmatched. The germline V gene has CDR1 KGHSH and CDR2 LQKENI. In DNA, the CDR3 is TGTGCCAGCTCACCAAGGACAGGGCTTGACACCGGGGAGCTGTTTTTT. This gives the protein CASSPRTGLDTGELFF.

The chain links TRBV3-1 (or the pseudogene TRBV3-2) to TRBJ2-1, with a tentative D call TRBD1 (6 bases). The length of the CDR3 is 16 residues. Germline CDR1 reads LGHDT; CDR2 reads YNNKEL (reference sequence). Trimming removed 0 bases from V and 4 bases from J, with 13 bases in between. The CDR3 loop reads CASSQDPGQKYNEQFF. The CDR3 DNA sequence: TGTGCCAGCAGCCAAGACCCCGGACAGAAGTACAATGAGCAGTTCTTC.

The V gene is TRBV5-1, the J gene TRBJ1-1; possible D gene TRBD1, 5 bases. In germline, CDR1 is SGHRS, CDR2 YFSETQ. This CDR3 is 13 amino acids long. V was trimmed by 2 bases and J by 3 bases, leaving 8 bases between them. CDR3 sequence: CASSLTGYTEAFF. Written as DNA, the CDR3 is TGCGCCAGCAGCTTAACAGGTTACACTGAAGCTTTCTTT.

The chain carries TRBV19 and TRBJ2-1; 9 positions agree with TRBD1. This CDR3 region has 14 residues. The germline gives CDR1 LNHDA, CDR2 SQIVND (reference sequence). V trimming: 5 bases; J trimming: 5 bases; junction bases outside the gene matches: 4. In DNA form, the CDR3 reads TGTGCCAGTAGTTCTCGGACAGGGGACAATGAGCAGTTCTTC. Its protein product is CASSSRTGDNEQFF.

As DNA, the CDR3 is TGCGCCAGCAGCCAAGAGGGAGGACGGATCACCGGGGAGCTGTTTTTT. This gives the protein CASSQEGGRITGELFF. The rearrangement uses TRBV4-1 and TRBJ2-2, with D perhaps TRBD2 (6 bases). Trimming removed 0 bases from V and 4 bases from J, with 12 bases in between. The CDR3 extends over 16 amino acids. Germline-derived CDR1 and CDR2 are MGHRA and YSYEKL.

This sequence joins TRBV7-7 and TRBJ1-1; tentative D call: TRBD1 (5 bases). The V and J ends lost 5 bases and 5 bases respectively, with 27 bases between them. The CDR3 is 18 residues long. Germline CDR1 SSHAT, CDR2 FNYEAQ (reference sequence). The CDR3 reads CASSEDDREGRRETEAFF. CDR3 sequence (DNA): TGTGCCAGCAGCGAGGATGATAGGGAGGGGCGGAGAGAAACTGAAGCTTTCTTT.

On this clone: Different DNA sequences within this sample yield the same CDR3. The J gene is TRBJ1-5, the V gene TRBV24-1; D gene ambiguous. The V gene lost 4 bases and the J gene lost 7 bases, with 7 bases spanning the gap. Germline-derived CDR1 and CDR2 are KGHDR and SFDVKD. The CDR3 consists of 12 residues. This chain's CDR3 is CATSDESQPQHF. CDR3 in DNA: TGTGCCACCAGTGACGAGTCGCAGCCCCAGCATTTT.

The chain recombines TRBV21-1 with TRBJ2-1; TRBD1 is taken as the D call from the table, unchecked against the DNA. TRBV21-1 is a listed pseudogene. CDR3 length equals 15 residues. The CDR3 region is CASSKGRGRWNEQFF. Here the CDR3 DNA reads TGTGCCAGCAGCAAAGGTAGGGGCCGATGGAATGAGCAGTTCTTC.